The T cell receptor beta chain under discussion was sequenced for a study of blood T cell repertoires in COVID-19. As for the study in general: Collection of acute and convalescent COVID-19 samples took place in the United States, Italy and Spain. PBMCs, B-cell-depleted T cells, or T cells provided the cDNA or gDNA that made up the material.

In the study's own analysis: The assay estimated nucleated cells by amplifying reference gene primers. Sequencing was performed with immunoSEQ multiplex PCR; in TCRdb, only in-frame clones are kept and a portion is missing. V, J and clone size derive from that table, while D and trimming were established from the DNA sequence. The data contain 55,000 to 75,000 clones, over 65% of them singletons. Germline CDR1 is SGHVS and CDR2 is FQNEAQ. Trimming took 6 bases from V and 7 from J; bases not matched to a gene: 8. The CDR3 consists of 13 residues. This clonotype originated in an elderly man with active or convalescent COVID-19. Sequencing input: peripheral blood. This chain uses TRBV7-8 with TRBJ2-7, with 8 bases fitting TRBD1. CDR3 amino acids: CASRATGVLEQYF. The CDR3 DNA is TGTGCCAGCAGAGCGACAGGGGTCCTAGAGCAGTACTTC.